These 19 T cell receptor beta chains originate from one sample sequenced in a study of cytomegalovirus exposure and HLA in healthy donors. Using immunoSEQ multiplex PCR, the repertoire was profiled, and TCRdb retains in-frame clones only, with some absent. The table includes some 150,000 clones, about 87% detected once. Sequencing was done on a sample of PBMCs. These receptors originate from a woman aged 25 to 39 in good health and CMV-seronegative.

The chain carries TRBV4-2 and TRBJ2-3, with a tentative D call TRBD2 (5 bases). CDR1 and CDR2 (germline): LGHNA, YNFKEQ. This CDR3 region has 16 residues. V lost 0 bases to trimming and J lost 1 base, with 11 bases between them. CDR3 sequence: CASSQESSPRTDTQYF. Written as DNA, the CDR3 is TGTGCCAGCAGCCAAGAATCTAGCCCGCGCACAGATACGCAGTATTTT.

V gene TRBV5-1 combines with J gene TRBJ1-3, with D possibly TRBD1 on 6 matching bases. Trimming removed 5 bases from V and 0 bases from J, with 15 bases in between. Germline V gene lookup returns CDR1 SGHRS and CDR2 YFSETQ. The CDR3 is made up of 16 amino acids. The CDR3 is CASSLDSPSSGNTIYF. CDR3 bases: TGCGCCAGCAGTCTGGACAGCCCTAGCTCTGGAAACACCATATATTTT.

This clone was observed a handful of times. V gene TRBV9 combines with J gene TRBJ2-5, with a weak D call TRBD1 (6 bases). The CDR3 contains 14 residues. Germline assignment: CDR1 SGDLS and CDR2 YYNGEE. The V and J ends lost 0 bases and 0 bases respectively, with 6 bases between them. The CDR3 is CASSVDRDQETQYF. CDR3 nucleotides: TGTGCCAGCAGCGTAGACAGGGACCAAGAGACCCAGTACTTC. The variable domain in full, with the rest retrieved from reference TRBV9 and TRBJ2-5, is DSGVTQTPKHLITATGQRVTLRCSPRSGDLSVYWYQQSLDQGLQFLIQYYNGEERAKGNILERFSAQQFPDLHSELNLSSLELGDSALYFCASSVDRDQETQYFGPGTRLLVL.

The gene calls are TRBV25-1 and TRBJ1-2, with a weak D call TRBD1 (5 bases). V was cut by 4 bases and J by 3 bases, with 15 bases left in between. The CDR3 runs to 15 residues. Looked up from germline, CDR1 is MGHDK and CDR2 is SYGVNS. For the CDR3, the DNA is TGTGCCAGCAGTGCCCGGAGGGGTCTGGACTATGGCTACACCTTC. This sequence encodes CASSARRGLDYGYTF.

The chain joins TRBV2 to TRBJ1-1, with a weak D call TRBD1 (6 bases). This CDR3 has 14 amino acids. The V gene lost 6 bases and the J gene lost 3 bases, with 14 bases spanning the gap. Per germline, CDR1 SNHLY and CDR2 FYNNEI. The CDR3 DNA reads TGTGCCAGCAGGACCAGGGGTGGCGACACTGAAGCTTTCTTT. Protein: CASRTRGGDTEAFF.

The chain uses TRBV19 and TRBJ2-7, with TRBD1 as a possible D gene (6 bases). V lost 3 bases to trimming and J lost 1 base, with 19 bases between them. There are 17 residues in the CDR3. Germline CDR1 reads LNHDA; CDR2 reads SQIVND (reference sequence). CDR3 sequence (DNA): TGTGCCAGTAGTATGTCTCACGTCTGGACAGAATCCTACGAGCAGTACTTC. Protein sequence: CASSMSHVWTESYEQYF.

The rearrangement links TRBV27 to TRBJ1-1, with D perhaps matching TRBD1 (6 bases). Germline-derived CDR1 and CDR2 are MNHEY and SMNVEV (reference sequence). Deletions cut 2 bases from V and 4 bases from J, with 17 bases between. The CDR3 contains 16 residues. The CDR3 loop is CASSLGGGRRFTEAFF. The CDR3 nucleotides read TGTGCCAGCAGTTTAGGGGGGGGCAGGCGATTCACTGAAGCTTTCTTT.

V usage is TRBV5-1 and J usage is TRBJ1-1, with D possibly TRBD1 on 5 matching bases. The CDR3 has 14 residues. Trimming left V 6 bases short and J 3 bases short, with 15 bases between. CDR1 and CDR2 (germline): SGHRS, YFSETQ. CDR3 DNA sequence: TGCGCCAGCAAGCTCAGGGAACGGCACACTGAAGCTTTCTTT. Translation: CASKLRERHTEAFF.

V usage is TRBV7-9 and J usage is TRBJ1-2; 7 bases fit TRBD1. Germline CDR1 and CDR2: SEHNR and FQNEAQ (reference sequence). J lost 2 bases, V lost 5 bases, and 8 bases had no gene match. The CDR3 runs 15 residues. The CDR3 protein is CASSIGQATNYGYTF. The DNA for the CDR3 is TGTGCCAGCAGCATCGGACAGGCAACCAACTATGGCTACACCTTC.

In nucleotides, the CDR3 is TGTGCCAGCAGTGAATTCAACTACGGGGGCTCCTACGAGCAGTACTTC. Protein: CASSEFNYGGSYEQYF. This sequence joins TRBV6-1 and TRBJ2-7; D is possibly TRBD2 (6 bases). V was cut by 2 bases and J by 0 bases, with 14 bases left in between. The germline V gene has CDR1 MNHNS and CDR2 SASEGT. CDR3 length: 16 amino acids.

The V and J genes are TRBV28 and TRBJ2-7; 8 bases are a match to TRBD1. V was pared by 3 bases and J by 2 bases, with 6 bases of the junction left unmatched. Germline assignment: CDR1 MDHEN and CDR2 SYDVKM. The CDR3 is made up of 15 amino acids. CDR3 in amino acids: CASSLIQGGTYEQYF. The CDR3 DNA is TGTGCCAGCAGTTTGATACAGGGGGGAACCTACGAGCAGTACTTC.

This clone was picked up a small number of times. The chain recombines TRBV6-1 with TRBJ1-2, with TRBD1 matching over 8 bases. The ends lost 6 bases at V and 8 bases at J; junction bases unmatched: 8. Germline V gene data show CDR1 as MNHNS and CDR2 as SASEGT. The CDR3 loop spans 13 amino acids. The chain's CDR3 is CASRYRGMDGYTF. DNA of the CDR3: TGTGCCAGCAGGTACAGGGGGATGGACGGCTACACCTTC.

As to this clone: The same CDR3 is also encoded by other DNA sequences in this sample. V is TRBV5-1 and J is TRBJ1-2, with 7 nucleotides matching TRBD1. The CDR3 length is 14 residues. Looked up from germline, CDR1 is SGHRS and CDR2 is YFSETQ. V was clipped by 4 bases and J by 0 bases; unmatched bases: 3. This CDR3 reads CASSLDRANYGYTF. The CDR3, as DNA: TGCGCCAGCAGCCTAGACAGGGCTAACTATGGCTACACCTTC.

The chain combines TRBV7-8 with TRBJ2-3, with TRBD2 matching 11 bases. CDR1 and CDR2 from the germline V gene are SGHVS and FQNEAQ. This CDR3 has 15 residues. The V segment lost 1 base and the J segment 8 bases; nucleotides outside the gene matches: 5. As DNA, the CDR3 is TGTGCCAGCAGCTTAGGACTAGCGGGGTTGGGTACGCAGTATTTT. Its translation: CASSLGLAGLGTQYF.

This clone was recorded once. The chain couples TRBV7-6 to TRBJ2-3; 8 bases fit TRBD2. The CDR3 has 18 amino acids. Germline V gene sequence: CDR1 SGHVS, CDR2 FNYEAQ. V was pared by 5 bases and J by 0 bases, with 13 bases of the junction left unmatched. The CDR3 loop is CASSPTGGGGLSTDTQYF. CDR3 nucleotide sequence: TGTGCCAGCAGCCCGACCGGGGGGGGAGGCCTCAGCACAGATACGCAGTATTTT. The full variable domain, completed using reference TRBV7-6 and TRBJ2-3, is GAGVSQSPRYKVTKRGQDVALRCDPISGHVSLYWYRQALGQGPEFLTYFNYEAQQDKSGLPNDRFSAERPEGSISTLTIQRTEQRDSAMYRCASSPTGGGGLSTDTQYFGPGTRLTVL.

The table lists this clone with a count of one. V usage is TRBV6-5 and J usage is TRBJ1-4; D may be TRBD1 (6 bases). Germline V lookup: CDR1 MNHEY, CDR2 SVGAGI. The CDR3 is 15 residues long. Trimming removed 3 bases at V and 7 bases at J, with 15 bases between. In DNA form, the CDR3 reads TGTGCCAGCAGTTATTCTGGGGGCGCTGGTGAAAAACTGTTTTTT. It translates to CASSYSGGAGEKLFF.

This chain uses TRBV6-5 with TRBJ2-3; 7 positions match TRBD1. The germline CDR1 and CDR2 sequences are MNHEY and SVGAGI. The CDR3 spans 15 residues. J was trimmed by 2 bases and V by 6 bases; bases with no gene match: 8. CDR3: CASRPGTVITDTQYF. CDR3 nucleotide sequence: TGTGCCAGCAGGCCCGGGACAGTAATCACAGATACGCAGTATTTT.

V is TRBV6-6 and J is TRBJ1-1; the D gene is possibly TRBD1 (6 bases). CDR3 length equals 14 residues. In germline, CDR1 is MNHNY, CDR2 SVGAGI (reference sequence). With 0 bases removed from V and 4 bases from J, the gap between germline ends came to 9 bases. The CDR3 DNA follows: TGTGCCAGCAGTTACTCGATAGGGGGCACTGAAGCTTTCTTT. Protein sequence: CASSYSIGGTEAFF.

CDR3 loop: CSVVGTGGPSEAFF. The CDR3 DNA follows: TGCAGCGTTGTGGGTACAGGGGGCCCGTCTGAAGCTTTCTTT. V usage is TRBV29-1 and J usage is TRBJ1-1; 9 bases map to TRBD1. J gave up 6 bases and V 4 bases, and 9 bases lay outside the gene matches. The CDR3 runs 14 residues. CDR1 and CDR2 (germline): SQVTM, ANQGSEA.